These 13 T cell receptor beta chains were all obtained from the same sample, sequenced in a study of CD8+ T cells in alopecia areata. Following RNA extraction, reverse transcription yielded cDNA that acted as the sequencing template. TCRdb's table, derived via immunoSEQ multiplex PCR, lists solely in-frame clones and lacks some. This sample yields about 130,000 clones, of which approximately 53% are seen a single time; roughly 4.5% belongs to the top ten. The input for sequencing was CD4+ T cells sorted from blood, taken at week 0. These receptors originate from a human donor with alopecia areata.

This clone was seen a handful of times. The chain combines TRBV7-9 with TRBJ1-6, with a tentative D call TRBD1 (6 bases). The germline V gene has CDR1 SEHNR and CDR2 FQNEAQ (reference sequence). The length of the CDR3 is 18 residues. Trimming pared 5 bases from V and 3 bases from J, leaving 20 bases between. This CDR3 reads CASSPMGRGQSYNSPLHF. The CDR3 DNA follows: TGTGCCAGCAGCCCCATGGGCCGGGGGCAGAGCTATAATTCACCCCTCCACTTT.

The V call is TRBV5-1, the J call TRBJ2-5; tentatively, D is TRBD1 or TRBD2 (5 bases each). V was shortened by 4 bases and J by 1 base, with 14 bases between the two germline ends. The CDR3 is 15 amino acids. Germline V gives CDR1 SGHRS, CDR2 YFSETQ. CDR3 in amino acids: CASSGITGTQETQYF. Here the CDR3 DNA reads TGCGCCAGCAGCGGAATTACGGGGACCCAAGAGACCCAGTACTTC. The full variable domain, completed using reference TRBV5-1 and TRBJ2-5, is KAGVTQTPRYLIKTRGQQVTLSCSPISGHRSVSWYQQTPGQGLQFLFEYFSETQRNKGNFPGRFSGRQFSNSRSEMNVSTLELGDSALYLCASSGITGTQETQYFGPGTRLLVL.

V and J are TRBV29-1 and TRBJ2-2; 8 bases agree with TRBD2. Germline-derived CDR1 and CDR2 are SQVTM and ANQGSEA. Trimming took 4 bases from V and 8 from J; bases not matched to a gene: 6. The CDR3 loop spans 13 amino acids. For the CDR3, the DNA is TGCAGCGTTGCCCGAGCGGGAGTTGGGGAGCTGTTTTTT. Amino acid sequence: CSVARAGVGELFF.

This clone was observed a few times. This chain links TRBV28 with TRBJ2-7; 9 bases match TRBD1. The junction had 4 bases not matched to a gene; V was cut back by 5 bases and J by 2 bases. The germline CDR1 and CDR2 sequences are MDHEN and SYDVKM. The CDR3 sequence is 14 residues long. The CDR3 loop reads CASSPQGAPYEQYF. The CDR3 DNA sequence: TGTGCCAGCAGTCCACAGGGGGCCCCCTACGAGCAGTACTTC. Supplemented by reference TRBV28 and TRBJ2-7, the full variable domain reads DVKVTQSSRYLVKRTGEKVFLECVQDMDHENMFWYRQDPGLGLRLIYFSYDVKMKEKGDIPEGYSVSREKKERFSLILESASTNQTSMYLCASSPQGAPYEQYFGPGTRLTVT.

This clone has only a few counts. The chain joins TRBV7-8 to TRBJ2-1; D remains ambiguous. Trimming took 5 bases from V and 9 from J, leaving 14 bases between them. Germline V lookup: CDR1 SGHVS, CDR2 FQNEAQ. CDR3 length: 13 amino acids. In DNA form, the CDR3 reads TGTGCCAGCAGCGCTTCTCCCACCTCTGAGCAGTTCTTC. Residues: CASSASPTSEQFF.

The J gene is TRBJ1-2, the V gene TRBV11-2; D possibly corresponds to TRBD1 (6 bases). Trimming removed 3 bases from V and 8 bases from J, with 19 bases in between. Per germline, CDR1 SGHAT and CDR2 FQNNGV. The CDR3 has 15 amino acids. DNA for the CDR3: TGTGCCAGCAGCTTCGGGCCGGACAGCCTCAGCGGCTACACCTTC. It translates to CASSFGPDSLSGYTF.

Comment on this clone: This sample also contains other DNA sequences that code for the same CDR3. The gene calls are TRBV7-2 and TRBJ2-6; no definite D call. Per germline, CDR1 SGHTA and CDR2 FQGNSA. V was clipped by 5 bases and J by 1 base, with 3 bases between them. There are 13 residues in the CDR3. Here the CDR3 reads CASSRSGANVLTF. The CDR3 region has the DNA TGTGCCAGCAGCCGATCTGGGGCCAACGTCCTGACTTTC. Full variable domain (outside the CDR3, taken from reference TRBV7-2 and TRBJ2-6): GAGVSQSPSNKVTEKGKDVELRCDPISGHTALYWYRQSLGQGLEFLIYFQGNSAPDKSGLPSDRFSAERTGGSVSTLTIQRTQQEDSAVYLCASSRSGANVLTFGAGSRLTVL.

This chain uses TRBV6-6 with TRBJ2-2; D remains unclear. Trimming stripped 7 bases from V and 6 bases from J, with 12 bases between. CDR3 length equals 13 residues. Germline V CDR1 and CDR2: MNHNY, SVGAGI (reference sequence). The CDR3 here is CASMDSLSGELFF. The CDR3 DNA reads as TGTGCCAGCATGGATAGCCTGTCCGGGGAGCTGTTTTTT.

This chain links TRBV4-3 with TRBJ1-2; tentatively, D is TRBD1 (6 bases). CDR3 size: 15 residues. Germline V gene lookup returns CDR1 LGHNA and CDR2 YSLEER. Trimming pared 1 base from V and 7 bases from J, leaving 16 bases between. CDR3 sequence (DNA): TGCGCCAGCAGCCAAGGTTTGGGGGCGCGGGGTGGCTACACCTTC. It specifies CASSQGLGARGGYTF.

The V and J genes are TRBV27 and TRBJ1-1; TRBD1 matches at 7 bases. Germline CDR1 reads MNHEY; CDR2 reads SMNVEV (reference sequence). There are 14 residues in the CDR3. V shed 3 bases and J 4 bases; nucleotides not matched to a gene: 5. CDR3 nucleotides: TGTGCCAGCAGTTTGGAGGGGGCTGGCACTGAAGCTTTCTTT. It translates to CASSLEGAGTEAFF.

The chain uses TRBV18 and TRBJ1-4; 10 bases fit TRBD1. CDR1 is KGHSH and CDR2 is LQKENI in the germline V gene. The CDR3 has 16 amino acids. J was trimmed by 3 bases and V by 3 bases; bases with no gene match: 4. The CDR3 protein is CASSPGQGIANEKLFF. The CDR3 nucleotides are TGTGCCAGCTCACCGGGACAGGGGATTGCTAATGAAAAACTGTTTTTT. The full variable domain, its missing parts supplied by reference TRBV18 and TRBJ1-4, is NAGVMQNPRHLVRRRGQEARLRCSPMKGHSHVYWYRQLPEEGLKFMVYLQKENIIDESGMPKERFSAEFPKEGPSILRIQQVVRGDSAAYFCASSPGQGIANEKLFFGSGTQLSVL.

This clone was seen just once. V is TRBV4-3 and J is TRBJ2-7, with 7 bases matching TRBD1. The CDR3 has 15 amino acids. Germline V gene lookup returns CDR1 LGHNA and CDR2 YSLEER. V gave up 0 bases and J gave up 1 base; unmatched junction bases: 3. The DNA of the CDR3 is TGCGCCAGCAGCCAAGAGACAGGGATATCCTACGAGCAGTACTTC. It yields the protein CASSQETGISYEQYF.

DNA of the CDR3: TGTGCCAGCAGCTTAGAGGGGGGGAACACTGAAGCTTTCTTT. Translation: CASSLEGGNTEAFF. V and J are TRBV7-9 and TRBJ1-1; D perhaps matches TRBD1 (6 bases). The V end lost 1 base, the J end lost 1 base, and 7 bases lay between the germline ends. The V gene's germline CDR1 is SEHNR and CDR2 FQNEAQ (reference sequence). The CDR3 consists of 14 residues.